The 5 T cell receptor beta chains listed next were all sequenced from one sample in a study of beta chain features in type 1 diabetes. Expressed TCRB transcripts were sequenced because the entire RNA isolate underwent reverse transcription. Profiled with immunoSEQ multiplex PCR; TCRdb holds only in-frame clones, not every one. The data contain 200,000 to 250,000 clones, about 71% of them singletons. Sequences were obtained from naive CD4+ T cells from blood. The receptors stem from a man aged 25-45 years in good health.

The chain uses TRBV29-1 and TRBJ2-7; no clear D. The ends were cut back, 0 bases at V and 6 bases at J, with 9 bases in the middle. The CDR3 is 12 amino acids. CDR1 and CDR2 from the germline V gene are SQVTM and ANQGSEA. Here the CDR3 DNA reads TGCAGCGTTGAAGAACTGGTCGGCGAGCAGTACTTC. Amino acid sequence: CSVEELVGEQYF.

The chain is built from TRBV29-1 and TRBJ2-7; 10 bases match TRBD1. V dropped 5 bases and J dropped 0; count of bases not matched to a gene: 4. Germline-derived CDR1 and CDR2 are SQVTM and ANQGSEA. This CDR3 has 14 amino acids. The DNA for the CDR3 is TGCAGCGTTTCCCGGGACAGGGGCTCCTACGAGCAGTACTTC. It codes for CSVSRDRGSYEQYF.

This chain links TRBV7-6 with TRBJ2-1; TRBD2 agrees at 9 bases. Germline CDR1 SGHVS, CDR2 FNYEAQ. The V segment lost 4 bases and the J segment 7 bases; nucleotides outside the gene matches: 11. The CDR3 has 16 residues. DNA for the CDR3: TGTGCCAGCAGCTCTCCGGGACTAGCCTCGGGTAATGAGCAGTTCTTC. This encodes CASSSPGLASGNEQFF.

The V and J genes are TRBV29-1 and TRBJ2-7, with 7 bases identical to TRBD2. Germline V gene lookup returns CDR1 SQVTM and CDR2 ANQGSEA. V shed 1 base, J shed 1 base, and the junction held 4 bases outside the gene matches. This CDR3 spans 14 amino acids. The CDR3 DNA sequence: TGCAGCGTTGAAGTGGCTAGCGGTTCCTACGAGCAGTACTTC. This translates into CSVEVASGSYEQYF.

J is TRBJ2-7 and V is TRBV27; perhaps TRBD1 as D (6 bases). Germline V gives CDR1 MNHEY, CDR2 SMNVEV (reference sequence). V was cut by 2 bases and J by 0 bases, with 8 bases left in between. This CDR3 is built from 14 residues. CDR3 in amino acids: CASSLADSSYEQYF. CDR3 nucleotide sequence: TGTGCCAGCAGTTTAGCGGACAGCTCCTACGAGCAGTACTTC.